What follows is one T cell receptor beta chain and its context. This sample is drawn from a study of blood T cell repertoires in COVID-19. Whole-study context: Some COVID-19 samples were acute and others convalescent; all came from the United States, Italy and Spain. T cells, B-cell-depleted T cells, or PBMCs supplied cDNA or gDNA.

In the original analysis: Amplification with reference gene primers provided the estimates of nucleated cell counts. Here immunoSEQ multiplex PCR was the method, and the copy in TCRdb shows in-frame clones only, minus some. From that table come the V and J calls and clone size; the DNA was used to work out D and trimming. Among about 150,000 clones listed, 85% to 90% were seen once. CDR1 and CDR2 (germline): SGHVS, FQNEAQ. V lost 4 bases and J 2 bases, leaving 14 bases between the germline ends. CDR3 length: 15 amino acids. V gene TRBV7-8 combines with J gene TRBJ2-5; the D is unclear. This receptor was obtained from a man older than 75 with acute or convalescent COVID-19. The material sequenced was peripheral blood. The chain's CDR3 is CASSSRPAGQETQYF. CDR3 in DNA: TGTGCCAGCAGCTCCCGCCCGGCAGGACAAGAGACCCAGTACTTC.